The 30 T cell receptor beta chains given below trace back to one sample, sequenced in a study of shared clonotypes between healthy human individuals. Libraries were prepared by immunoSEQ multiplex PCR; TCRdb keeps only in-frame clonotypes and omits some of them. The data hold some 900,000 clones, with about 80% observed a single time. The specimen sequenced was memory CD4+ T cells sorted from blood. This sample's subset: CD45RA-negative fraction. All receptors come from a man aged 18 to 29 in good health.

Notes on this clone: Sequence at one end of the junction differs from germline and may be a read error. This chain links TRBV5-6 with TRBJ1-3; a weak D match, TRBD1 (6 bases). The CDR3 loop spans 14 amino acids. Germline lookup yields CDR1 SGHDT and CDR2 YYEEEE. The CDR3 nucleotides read TGTGCCAGCAGCTTGGGGACAGAGCAGCCTTGGGGTAATTTT. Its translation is CASSLGTEQPWGNF.

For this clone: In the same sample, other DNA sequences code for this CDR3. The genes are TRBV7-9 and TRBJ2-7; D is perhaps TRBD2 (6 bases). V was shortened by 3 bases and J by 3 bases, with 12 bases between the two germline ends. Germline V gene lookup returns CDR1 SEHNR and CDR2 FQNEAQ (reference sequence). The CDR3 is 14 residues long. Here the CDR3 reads CASSLDGRSYEQYF. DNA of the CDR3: TGTGCCAGCAGCTTGGACGGGAGAAGCTACGAGCAGTACTTC. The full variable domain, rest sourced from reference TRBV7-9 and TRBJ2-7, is DTGVSQNPRHKITKRGQNVTFRCDPISEHNRLYWYRQTLGQGPEFLTYFQNEAQLEKSRLLSDRFSAERPKGSFSTLEIQRTEQGDSAMYLCASSLDGRSYEQYFGPGTRLTVT.

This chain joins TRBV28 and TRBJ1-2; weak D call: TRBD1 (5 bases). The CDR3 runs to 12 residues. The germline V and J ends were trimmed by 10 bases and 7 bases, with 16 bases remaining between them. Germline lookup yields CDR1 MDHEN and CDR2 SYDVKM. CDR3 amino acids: CATSRDRLGYTF. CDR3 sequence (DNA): TGTGCCACCTCCCGGGACCGACTTGGCTACACCTTC.

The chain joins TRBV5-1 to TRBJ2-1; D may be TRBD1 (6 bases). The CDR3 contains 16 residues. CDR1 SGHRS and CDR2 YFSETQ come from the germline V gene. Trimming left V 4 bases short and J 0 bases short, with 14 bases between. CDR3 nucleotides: TGCGCCAGCAGCCGAGGGGACAAGAGCTCCTACAATGAGCAGTTCTTC. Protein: CASSRGDKSSYNEQFF. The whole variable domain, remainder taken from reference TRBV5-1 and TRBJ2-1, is KAGVTQTPRYLIKTRGQQVTLSCSPISGHRSVSWYQQTPGQGLQFLFEYFSETQRNKGNFPGRFSGRQFSNSRSEMNVSTLELGDSALYLCASSRGDKSSYNEQFFGPGTRLTVL.

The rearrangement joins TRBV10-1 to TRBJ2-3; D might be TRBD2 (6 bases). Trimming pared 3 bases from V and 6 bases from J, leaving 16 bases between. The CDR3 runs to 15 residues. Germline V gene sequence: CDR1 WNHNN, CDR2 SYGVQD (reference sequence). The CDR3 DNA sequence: TGCGCCAGCAGTGAAGGGACTCGTATGGGGGATACGCAGTATTTT. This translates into CASSEGTRMGDTQYF.

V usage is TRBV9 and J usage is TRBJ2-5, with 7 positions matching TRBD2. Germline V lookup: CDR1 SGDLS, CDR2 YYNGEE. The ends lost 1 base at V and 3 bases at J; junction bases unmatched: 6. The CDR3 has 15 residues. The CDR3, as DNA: TGTGCCAGCAGCGTATCGGCGGGGGTAGAAGAGACCCAGTACTTC. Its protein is CASSVSAGVEETQYF.

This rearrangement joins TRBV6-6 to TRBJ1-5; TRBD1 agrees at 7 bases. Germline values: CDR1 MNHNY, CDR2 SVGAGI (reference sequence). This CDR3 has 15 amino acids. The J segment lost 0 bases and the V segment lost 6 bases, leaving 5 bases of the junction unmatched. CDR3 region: CASRTGQYSNQPQHF. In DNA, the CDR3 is TGTGCCAGCAGGACGGGACAGTATAGCAATCAGCCCCAGCATTTT.

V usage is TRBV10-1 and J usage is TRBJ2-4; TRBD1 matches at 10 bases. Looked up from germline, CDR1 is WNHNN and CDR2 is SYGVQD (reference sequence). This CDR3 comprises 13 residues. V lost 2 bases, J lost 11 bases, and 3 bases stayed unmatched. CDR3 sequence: CASSEGTGDVQYF. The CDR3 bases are TGCGCCAGCAGTGAGGGGACAGGGGATGTTCAGTACTTC.

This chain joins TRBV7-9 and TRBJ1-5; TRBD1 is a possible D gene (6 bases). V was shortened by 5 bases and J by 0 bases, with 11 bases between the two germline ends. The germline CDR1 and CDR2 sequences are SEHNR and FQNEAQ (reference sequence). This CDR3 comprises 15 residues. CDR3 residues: CASSDGGTSNQPQHF. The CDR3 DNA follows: TGTGCCAGCAGCGACGGGGGCACTAGCAATCAGCCCCAGCATTTT.

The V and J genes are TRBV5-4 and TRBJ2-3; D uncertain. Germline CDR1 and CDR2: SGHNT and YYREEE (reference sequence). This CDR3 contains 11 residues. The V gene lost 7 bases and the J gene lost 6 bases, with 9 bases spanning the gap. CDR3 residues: CASPPPDTQYF. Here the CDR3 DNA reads TGTGCCAGCCCACCTCCGGATACGCAGTATTTT.

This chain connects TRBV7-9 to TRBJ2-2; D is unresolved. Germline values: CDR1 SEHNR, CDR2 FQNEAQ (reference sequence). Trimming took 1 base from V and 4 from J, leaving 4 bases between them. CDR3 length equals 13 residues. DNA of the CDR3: TGTGCCAGCAGCTTAGACGGCACCGGGGAGCTGTTTTTT. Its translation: CASSLDGTGELFF.

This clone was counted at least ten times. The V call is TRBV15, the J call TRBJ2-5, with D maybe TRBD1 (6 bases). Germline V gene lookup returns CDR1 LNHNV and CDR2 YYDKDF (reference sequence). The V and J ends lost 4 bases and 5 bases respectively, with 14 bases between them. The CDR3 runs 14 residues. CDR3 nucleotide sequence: TGTGCCACCAGCATATCACAGGGACGGGAGACCCAGTACTTC. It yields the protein CATSISQGRETQYF. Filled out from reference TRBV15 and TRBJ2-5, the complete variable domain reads DAMVIQNPRYQVTQFGKPVTLSCSQTLNHNVMYWYQQKSSQAPKLLFHYYDKDFNNEADTPDNFQSRRPNTSFCFLDIRSPGLGDTAMYLCATSISQGRETQYFGPGTRLLVL.

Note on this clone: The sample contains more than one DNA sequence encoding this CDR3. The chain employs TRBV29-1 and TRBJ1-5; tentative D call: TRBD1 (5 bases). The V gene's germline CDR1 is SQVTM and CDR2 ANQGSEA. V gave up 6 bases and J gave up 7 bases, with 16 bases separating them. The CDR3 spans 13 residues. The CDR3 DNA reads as TGCAGCGTGGTATCGGGGGGTGGACAGCCCCAGCATTTT. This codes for CSVVSGGGQPQHF.

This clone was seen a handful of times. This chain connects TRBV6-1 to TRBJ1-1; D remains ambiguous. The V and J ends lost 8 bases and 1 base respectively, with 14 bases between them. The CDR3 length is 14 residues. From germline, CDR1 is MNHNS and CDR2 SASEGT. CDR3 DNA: TGTGCCAGCGCAGGCCTGGCGGGGAACACTGAAGCTTTCTTT. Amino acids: CASAGLAGNTEAFF.

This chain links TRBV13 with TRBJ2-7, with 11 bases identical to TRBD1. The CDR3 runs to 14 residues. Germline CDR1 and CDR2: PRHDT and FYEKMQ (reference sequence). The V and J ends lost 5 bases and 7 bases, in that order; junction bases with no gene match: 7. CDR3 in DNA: TGTGCCAGCAGCCCGGGACAGGGGGGCCTAGAGCAGTACTTC. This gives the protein CASSPGQGGLEQYF.

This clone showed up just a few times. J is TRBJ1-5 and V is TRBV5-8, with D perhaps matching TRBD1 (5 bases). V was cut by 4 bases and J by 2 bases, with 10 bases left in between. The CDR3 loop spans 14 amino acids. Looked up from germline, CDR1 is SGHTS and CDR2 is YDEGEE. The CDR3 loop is CASSKGTGNQPQHF. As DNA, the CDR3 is TGTGCCAGCAGCAAAGGGACGGGCAATCAGCCCCAGCATTTT. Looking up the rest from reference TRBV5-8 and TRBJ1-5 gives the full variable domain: EAGVTQSPTHLIKTRGQQATLRCSPISGHTSVYWYQQALGLGLQFLLWYDEGEERNRGNFPPRFSGRQFPNYSSELNVNALELEDSALYLCASSKGTGNQPQHFGDGTRLSIL.

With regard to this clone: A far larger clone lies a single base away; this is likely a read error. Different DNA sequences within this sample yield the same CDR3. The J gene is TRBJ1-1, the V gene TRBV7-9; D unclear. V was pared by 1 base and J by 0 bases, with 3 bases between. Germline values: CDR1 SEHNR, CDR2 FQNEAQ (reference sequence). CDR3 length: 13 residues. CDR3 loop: CASSLEMNTEAFF. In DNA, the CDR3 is TGTGCCAGCAGCTTAGAAATGAACACTGAAGCTTTCTTT. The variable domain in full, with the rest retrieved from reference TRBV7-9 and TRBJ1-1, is DTGVSQNPRHKITKRGQNVTFRCDPISEHNRLYWYRQTLGQGPEFLTYFQNEAQLEKSRLLSDRFSAERPKGSFSTLEIQRTEQGDSAMYLCASSLEMNTEAFFGQGTRLTVV.

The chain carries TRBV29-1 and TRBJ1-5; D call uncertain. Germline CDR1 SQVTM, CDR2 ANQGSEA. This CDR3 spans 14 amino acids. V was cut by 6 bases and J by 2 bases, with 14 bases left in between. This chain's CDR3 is CSVAVSAGNQPQHF. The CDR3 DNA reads TGCAGCGTGGCCGTCTCGGCGGGCAATCAGCCCCAGCATTTT.

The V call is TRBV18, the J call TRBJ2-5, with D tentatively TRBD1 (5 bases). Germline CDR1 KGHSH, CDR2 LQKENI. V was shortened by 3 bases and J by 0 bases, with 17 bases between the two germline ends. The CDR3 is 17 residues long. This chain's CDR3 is CASSPRAANENQETQYF. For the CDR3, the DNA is TGTGCCAGCTCACCCAGGGCAGCAAACGAGAACCAAGAGACCCAGTACTTC.

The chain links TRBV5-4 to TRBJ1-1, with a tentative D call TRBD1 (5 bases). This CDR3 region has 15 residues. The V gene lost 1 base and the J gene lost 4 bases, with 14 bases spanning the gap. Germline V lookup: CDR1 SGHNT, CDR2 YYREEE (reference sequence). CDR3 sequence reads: CASSLRLTGGTEAFF. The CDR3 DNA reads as TGTGCCAGCAGCTTGCGCCTAACAGGAGGCACTGAAGCTTTCTTT.

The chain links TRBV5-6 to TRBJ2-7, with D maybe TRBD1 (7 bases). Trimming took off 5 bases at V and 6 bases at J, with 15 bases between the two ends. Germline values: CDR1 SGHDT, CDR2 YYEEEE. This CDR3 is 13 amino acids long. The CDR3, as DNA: TGTGCCAGCAGTATGACAGGGCGGGGCGAGCAGTACTTC. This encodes CASSMTGRGEQYF.

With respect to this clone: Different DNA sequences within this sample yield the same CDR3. Here the CDR3 DNA reads TGCGCCAGCAGCCTGGAAGGGGGGAACACTGAAGCTTTCTTT. Protein product: CASSLEGGNTEAFF. The chain carries TRBV5-1 and TRBJ1-1; D is possibly TRBD1 (6 bases). The CDR3 has 14 residues. Germline V gene lookup returns CDR1 SGHRS and CDR2 YFSETQ. V was shortened by 4 bases and J by 1 base, with 11 bases between the two germline ends.

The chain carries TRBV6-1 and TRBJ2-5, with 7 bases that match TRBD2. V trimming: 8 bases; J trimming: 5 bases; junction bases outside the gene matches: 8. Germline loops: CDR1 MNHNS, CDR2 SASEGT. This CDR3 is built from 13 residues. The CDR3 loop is CASLRTRGETQYF. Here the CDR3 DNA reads TGTGCCAGCCTCCGGACTAGAGGGGAGACCCAGTACTTC.

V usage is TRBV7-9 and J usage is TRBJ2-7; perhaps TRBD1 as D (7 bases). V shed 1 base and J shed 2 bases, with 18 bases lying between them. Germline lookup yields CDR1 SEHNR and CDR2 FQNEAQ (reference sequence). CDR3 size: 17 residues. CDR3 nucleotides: TGTGCCAGCAGCTTAGGAGGTGGGGGGACAGTACCCTACGAGCAGTACTTC. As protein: CASSLGGGGTVPYEQYF.

This CDR3 is CASSAQGTGGVNEKLFF. Written as DNA, the CDR3 is TGTGCCAGCAGTGCGCAGGGGACAGGGGGGGTTAATGAAAAACTGTTTTTT. The chain is built from TRBV28 and TRBJ1-4, with 11 bases that match TRBD1. CDR1 is MDHEN and CDR2 is SYDVKM in the germline V gene. The CDR3 extends over 17 amino acids. Trimming removed 5 bases from V and 4 bases from J; junction bases left unmatched: 9.

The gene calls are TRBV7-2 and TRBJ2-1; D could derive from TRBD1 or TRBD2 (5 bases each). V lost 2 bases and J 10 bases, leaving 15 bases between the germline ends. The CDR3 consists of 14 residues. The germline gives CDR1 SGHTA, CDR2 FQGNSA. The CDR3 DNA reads TGTGCCAGCAGCTTACCGACGCTTTGGGGGGAGCAGTTCTTC. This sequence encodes CASSLPTLWGEQFF. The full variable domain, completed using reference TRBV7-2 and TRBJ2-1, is GAGVSQSPSNKVTEKGKDVELRCDPISGHTALYWYRQSLGQGLEFLIYFQGNSAPDKSGLPSDRFSAERTGGSVSTLTIQRTQQEDSAVYLCASSLPTLWGEQFFGPGTRLTVL.

Here the CDR3 reads CASSPTGLSQPQHF. The CDR3, as DNA: TGTGCCAGCTCACCTACAGGGTTGAGTCAGCCCCAGCATTTT. The V gene is TRBV18, the J gene TRBJ1-5; D is possibly TRBD1 (6 bases). Germline loops: CDR1 KGHSH, CDR2 LQKENI. This CDR3 is built from 14 residues. Trimming left V 3 bases short and J 6 bases short, with 12 bases between.

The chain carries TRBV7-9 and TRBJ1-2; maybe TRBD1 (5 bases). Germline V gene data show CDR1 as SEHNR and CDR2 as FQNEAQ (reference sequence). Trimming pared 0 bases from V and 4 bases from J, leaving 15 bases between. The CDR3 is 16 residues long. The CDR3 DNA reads TGTGCCAGCAGCTTAGCGCTGGCAGGGATCGGCTATGGCTACACCTTC. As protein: CASSLALAGIGYGYTF.

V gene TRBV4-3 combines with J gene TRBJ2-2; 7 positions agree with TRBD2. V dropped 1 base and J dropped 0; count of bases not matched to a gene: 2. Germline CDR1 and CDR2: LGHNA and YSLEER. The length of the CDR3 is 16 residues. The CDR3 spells CASSQGGLPNTGELFF. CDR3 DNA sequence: TGCGCCAGCAGCCAAGGGGGACTACCGAACACCGGGGAGCTGTTTTTT.

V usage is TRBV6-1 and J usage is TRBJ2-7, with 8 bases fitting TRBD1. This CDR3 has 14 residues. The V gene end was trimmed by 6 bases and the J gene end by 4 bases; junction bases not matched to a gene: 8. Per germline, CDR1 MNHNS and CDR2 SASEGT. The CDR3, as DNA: TGTGCCAGCAGATTAAGACAGGGGCCGTACGAGCAGTACTTC. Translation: CASRLRQGPYEQYF.